This T cell receptor beta chain comes out of a study of shared T cell receptors in the human thymus. The data were produced by immunoSEQ multiplex PCR, yet TCRdb's version contains in-frame clones alone and is incomplete. The table has approximately 730,000 clones, approximately 83% seen once. The CDR3 is made up of 14 amino acids. Germline trimming cut 9 bases from V and 7 bases from J; bases unmatched to any gene: 8. Germline CDR1 and CDR2: LGHNT and FRNRAP. This same sample was also part of a study on human thymus T cells. As that study records: Donation was from healthy Finnish infants who were having corrective surgery that addressed congenital heart defects. Resections removed during corrective heart surgery provided the thymus tissue used. Apparent skewing of V and J gene usage characterized both thymic and blood repertoires. Related research described strongly overlapping thymic repertoires in unrelated people.

The sequenced sample consisted of thymocytes. The origin of this receptor is a girl under three years old with a congenital heart defect. The rearrangement joins TRBV12-5 to TRBJ1-6; TRBD1 agrees at 8 bases. The CDR3 is CARSRGPLNSPLHF. DNA for the CDR3: TGTGCTAGAAGCAGGGGGCCCTTGAATTCACCCCTCCACTTT. The full variable domain, with the rest looked up from reference TRBV12-5 and TRBJ1-6, is DARVTQTPRHKVTEMGQEVTMRCQPILGHNTVFWYRQTMMQGLELLAYFRNRAPLDDSGMPKDRFSAEMPDATLATLKIQPSEPRDSAVYFCARSRGPLNSPLHFGNGTRLTVT.